The 8 T cell receptor beta chains given below trace back to one sample, sequenced in a study of T cell repertoires in cytomegalovirus infection (dated 2019 in TCRdb). Antigens for these TCRs are unknown. The run used an Illumina HiSeq 1500. The public reads were reprocessed in TCRdb via fastp at Q25 and MiXCR, keeping in-frame beta chains. Rows merge per CDR3 protein into single entries with the most common DNA and genes. For this sample there are under 300,000 distinct CDR3 sequences; around 20% appear just once. 15% to 20% of the sample is in the top ten clones. The treatment or condition label corresponds to: in vitro stimulation with specific CMV peptide epitopes to enrich CMV-specific T cells. This material consisted of cultured PBMCs, taken from culture after CMV antigen stimulation. These receptors were collected from a human donor in good health (CMV status not recorded). Some clones in this sample may be carry-over from other donors' samples.

This clonotype was seen at least ten times. V usage is TRBV7-2 and J usage is TRBJ2-5, with a possible D match to TRBD2 (5 bases). The V gene's germline CDR1 is SGHTA and CDR2 FQGNSA. This CDR3 has 14 amino acids. Trimming stripped 6 bases from V and 4 bases from J, with 15 bases between. CDR3 residues: CASSLLVSGETQYF. In nucleotides, the CDR3 is TGTGCCAGCAGTCTACTAGTTTCGGGAGAGACCCAGTACTTC.

This clonotype was recorded only once. This chain uses TRBV19 with TRBJ2-5, with TRBD1 as a possible D gene (5 bases). The CDR3 extends over 14 amino acids. Germline V gene data show CDR1 as LNHDA and CDR2 as SQIVND (reference sequence). The V end was cut by 5 bases, the J end by 2 bases, with 12 bases between. CDR3 coding DNA: TGTGCCAGTAGTGGGGCCAGGTTTCAAGAGACCCAGTACTTC. It encodes CASSGARFQETQYF.

This clonotype was found a few times. This chain connects TRBV11-3 to TRBJ1-5; D remains ambiguous. The germline V gene encodes CDR1 SGHNT and CDR2 YENEEA. The CDR3 covers 17 residues. Trimming took 0 bases from V and 4 from J, leaving 16 bases between them. The DNA for the CDR3 is TGTGCCAGCAGCTTAGATCGTGACTGTGGGCCAAATCAGCCCCAGCATTTT. It yields the protein CASSLDRDCGPNQPQHF.

V is TRBV19 and J is TRBJ2-1; possible D gene TRBD1, 5 bases. Germline V lookup: CDR1 LNHDA, CDR2 SQIVND (reference sequence). V was cut by 5 bases and J by 7 bases, with 15 bases left in between. The CDR3 length is 14 residues. CDR3 protein: CASSLRVLGNEQFF. The CDR3 DNA reads TGTGCCAGTAGTCTCAGGGTCCTGGGGAATGAGCAGTTCTTC.

The chain links TRBV29-1 to TRBJ1-3; D remains unclear. Germline-derived CDR1 and CDR2 are SQVTM and ANQGSEA. Trimming stripped 7 bases from V and 2 bases from J, with 9 bases between. The CDR3 runs to 12 residues. The CDR3 region has the DNA TGCAGCGCACACAGTCCTGGAAACACCATATATTTT. As protein: CSAHSPGNTIYF. The full variable domain, in which reference TRBV29-1 and TRBJ1-3 provide the parts outside the CDR3, is SAVISQKPSRDICQRGTSLTIQCQVDSQVTMMFWYRQQPGQSLTLIATANQGSEATYESGFVIDKFPISRPNLTFSTLTVSNMSPEDSSIYLCSAHSPGNTIYFGEGSWLTVV.

There are many counts of this clonotype. This chain uses TRBV7-2 with TRBJ2-5; D unclear. Germline V gene lookup returns CDR1 SGHTA and CDR2 FQGNSA. Trimming pared 4 bases from V and 1 base from J, leaving 4 bases between. The CDR3 extends over 12 amino acids. The CDR3 DNA is TGTGCCAGCAGCTCCCCCCAAGAGACCCAGTACTTC. It encodes CASSSPQETQYF.

The chain couples TRBV6-6 to TRBJ2-1; 11 nucleotides match TRBD2. Germline assignment: CDR1 MNHNY and CDR2 SVGAGI (reference sequence). V trimming: 6 bases; J trimming: 7 bases; junction bases outside the gene matches: 5. The CDR3 length is 14 residues. CDR3 amino acids: CASRLAGVLNEQFF. In DNA form, the CDR3 reads TGTGCCAGCAGACTAGCGGGAGTATTGAATGAGCAGTTCTTC.

This chain uses TRBV5-6 with TRBJ1-3, with D perhaps matching TRBD1 (5 bases). V lost 4 bases and J 3 bases, leaving 17 bases between the germline ends. The CDR3 runs 16 residues. CDR1 SGHDT and CDR2 YYEEEE come from the germline V gene. Here the CDR3 reads CASSVGPRAGGNTIYF. For the CDR3, the DNA is TGTGCCAGCAGCGTGGGTCCCAGGGCAGGTGGAAACACCATATATTTT.